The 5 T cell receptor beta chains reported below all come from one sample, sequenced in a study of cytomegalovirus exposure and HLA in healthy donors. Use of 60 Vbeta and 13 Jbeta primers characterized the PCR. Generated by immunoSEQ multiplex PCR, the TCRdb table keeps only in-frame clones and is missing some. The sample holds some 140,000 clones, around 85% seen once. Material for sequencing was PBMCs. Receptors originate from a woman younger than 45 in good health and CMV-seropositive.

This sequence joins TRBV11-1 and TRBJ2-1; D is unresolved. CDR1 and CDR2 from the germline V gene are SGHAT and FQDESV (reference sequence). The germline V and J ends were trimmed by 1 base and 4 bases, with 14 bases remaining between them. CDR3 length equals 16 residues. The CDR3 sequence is CASSLGSRGPYNEQFF. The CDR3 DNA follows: TGTGCCAGCAGCTTAGGCAGTCGAGGCCCTTACAATGAGCAGTTCTTC. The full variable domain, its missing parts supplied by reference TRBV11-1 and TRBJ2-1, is EAEVAQSPRYKITEKSQAVAFWCDPISGHATLYWYRQILGQGPELLVQFQDESVVDDSQLPKDRFSAERLKGVDSTLKIQPAELGDSAMYLCASSLGSRGPYNEQFFGPGTRLTVL.

CDR3 amino acids: CASSFRQGGTEAFF. The CDR3 DNA follows: TGTGCCAGCAGCTTCAGACAGGGGGGCACTGAAGCTTTCTTT. This rearrangement joins TRBV5-8 to TRBJ1-1, with TRBD1 identical over 9 bases. V shed 2 bases, J shed 4 bases, and the junction held 3 bases outside the gene matches. The V gene's germline CDR1 is SGHTS and CDR2 YDEGEE. CDR3 length equals 14 residues.

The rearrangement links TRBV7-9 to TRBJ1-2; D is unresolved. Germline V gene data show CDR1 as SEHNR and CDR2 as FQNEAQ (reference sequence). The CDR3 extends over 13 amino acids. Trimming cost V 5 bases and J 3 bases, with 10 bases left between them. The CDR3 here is CASSPGEDYGYTF. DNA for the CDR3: TGTGCCAGCAGCCCTGGAGAGGACTATGGCTACACCTTC.

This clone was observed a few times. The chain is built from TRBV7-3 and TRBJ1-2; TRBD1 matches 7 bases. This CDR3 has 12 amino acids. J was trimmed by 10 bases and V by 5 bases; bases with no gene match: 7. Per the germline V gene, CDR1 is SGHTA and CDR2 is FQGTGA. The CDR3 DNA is TGTGCCAGCAGCGATGCAGACAGGGACTACACCTTC. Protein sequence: CASSDADRDYTF.

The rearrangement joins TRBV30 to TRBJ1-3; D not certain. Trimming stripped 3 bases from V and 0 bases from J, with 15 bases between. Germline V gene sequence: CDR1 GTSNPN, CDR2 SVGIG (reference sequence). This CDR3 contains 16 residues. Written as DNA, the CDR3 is TGTGCCTGGAGGAGGAGGAGGACTAGCTCTGGAAACACCATATATTTT. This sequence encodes CAWRRRRTSSGNTIYF.